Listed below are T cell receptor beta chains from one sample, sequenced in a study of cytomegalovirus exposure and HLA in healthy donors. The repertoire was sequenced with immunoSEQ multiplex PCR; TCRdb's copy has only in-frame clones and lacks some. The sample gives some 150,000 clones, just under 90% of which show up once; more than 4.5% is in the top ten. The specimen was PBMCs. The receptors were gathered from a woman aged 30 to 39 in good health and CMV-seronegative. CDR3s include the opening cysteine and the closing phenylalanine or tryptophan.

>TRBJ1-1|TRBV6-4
CASSDLDNRQGGNTEAFF
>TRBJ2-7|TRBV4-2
CASGLAGGHYEQYF
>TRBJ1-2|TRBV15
CATSIASGNYGYTF
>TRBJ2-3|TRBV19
CASTPSGRVDTDTQYF
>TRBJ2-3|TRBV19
CASSIAQGRTDTQYF
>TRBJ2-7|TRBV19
CASRNTGTYEQYF
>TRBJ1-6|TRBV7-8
CASSRRTGTSYNSPLHF
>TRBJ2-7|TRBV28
CASSFARGSYEQYF
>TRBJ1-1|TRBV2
CAAQRGTGQTEAFF
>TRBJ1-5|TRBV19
CASSTPGNQPQHF
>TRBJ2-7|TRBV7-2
CASSLDRGYYEQYF
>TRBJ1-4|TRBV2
CASSGPDGSTNEKLFF
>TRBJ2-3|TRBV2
CAGGPPRTQYF
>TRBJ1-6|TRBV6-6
CASSYDGGPDSPLHF
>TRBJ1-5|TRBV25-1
CASSEDGTGGNQPQHF